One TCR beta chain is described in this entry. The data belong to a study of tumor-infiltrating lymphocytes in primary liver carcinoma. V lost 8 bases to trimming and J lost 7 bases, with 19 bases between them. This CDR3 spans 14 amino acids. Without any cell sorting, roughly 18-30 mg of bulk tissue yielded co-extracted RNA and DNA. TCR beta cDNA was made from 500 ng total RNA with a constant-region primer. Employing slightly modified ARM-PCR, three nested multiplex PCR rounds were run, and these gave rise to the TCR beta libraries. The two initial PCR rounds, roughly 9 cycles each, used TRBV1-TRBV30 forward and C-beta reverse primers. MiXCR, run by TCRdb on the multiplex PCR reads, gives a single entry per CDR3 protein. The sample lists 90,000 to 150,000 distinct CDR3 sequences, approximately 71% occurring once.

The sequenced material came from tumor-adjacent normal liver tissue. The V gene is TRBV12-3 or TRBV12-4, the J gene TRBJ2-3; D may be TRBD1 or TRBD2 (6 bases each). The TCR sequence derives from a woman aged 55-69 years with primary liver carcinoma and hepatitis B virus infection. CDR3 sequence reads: CASSRGGTTYTQYF. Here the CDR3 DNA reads TGTGCCAGCTCCCGAGGGGGGACGACATATACGCAGTATTTT.